The present T cell receptor beta chain was sequenced within a study of blood T cell repertoires in COVID-19. Study-wide background: The cDNA or gDNA used as material had been derived from T cells, B-cell-depleted T cells, or PBMCs.

Methods used by the authors: Nucleated cell counts were estimated from reference gene primer amplification. Only in-frame clones appear in the TCRdb table, and some are missing; sequencing was by immunoSEQ multiplex PCR. V and J calls and clone size come straight from that table; D and trimming were deduced from the DNA. Here the sample spans about 250,000 clones, 65% to 80% being singletons. V shed 5 bases, J shed 2 bases, and the junction held 9 bases outside the gene matches. The CDR3 runs 15 residues. Germline assignment: CDR1 SGHRS and CDR2 YFSETQ. The clonotype originates from a woman between 40 and 55 years old with active or convalescent COVID-19. The sequenced sample consisted of peripheral blood. This rearrangement joins TRBV5-1 to TRBJ1-1, with TRBD1 matching over 7 bases. In DNA, the CDR3 is TGCGCCAGCAGACAAACAGGGGCGTATAACACTGAAGCTTTCTTT. This translates into CASRQTGAYNTEAFF.